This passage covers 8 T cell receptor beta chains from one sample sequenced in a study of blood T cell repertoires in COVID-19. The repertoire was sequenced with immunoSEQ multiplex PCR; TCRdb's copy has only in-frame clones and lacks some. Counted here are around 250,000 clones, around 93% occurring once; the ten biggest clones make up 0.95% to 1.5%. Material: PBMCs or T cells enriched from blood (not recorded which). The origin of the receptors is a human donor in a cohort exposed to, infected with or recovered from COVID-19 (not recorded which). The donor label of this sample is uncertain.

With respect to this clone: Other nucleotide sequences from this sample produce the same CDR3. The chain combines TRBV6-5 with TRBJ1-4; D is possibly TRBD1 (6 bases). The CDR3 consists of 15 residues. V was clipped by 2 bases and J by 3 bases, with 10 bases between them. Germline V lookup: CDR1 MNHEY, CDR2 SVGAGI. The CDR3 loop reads CASSYAGQPNEKLFF. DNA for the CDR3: TGTGCCAGCAGTTACGCCGGACAGCCTAATGAAAAACTGTTTTTT.

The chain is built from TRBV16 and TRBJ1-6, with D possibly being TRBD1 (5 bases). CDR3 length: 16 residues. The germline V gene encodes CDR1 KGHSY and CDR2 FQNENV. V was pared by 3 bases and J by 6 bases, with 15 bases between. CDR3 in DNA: TGTGCCAGCAGCCAGCAGGGAATCAAATTTAATTCACCCCTCCACTTT. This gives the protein CASSQQGIKFNSPLHF.

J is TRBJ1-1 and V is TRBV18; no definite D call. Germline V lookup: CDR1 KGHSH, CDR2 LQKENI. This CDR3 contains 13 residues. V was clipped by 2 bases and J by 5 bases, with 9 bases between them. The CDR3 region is CASSPVSATEAFF. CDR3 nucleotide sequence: TGTGCCAGCTCACCAGTGTCCGCGACTGAAGCTTTCTTT.

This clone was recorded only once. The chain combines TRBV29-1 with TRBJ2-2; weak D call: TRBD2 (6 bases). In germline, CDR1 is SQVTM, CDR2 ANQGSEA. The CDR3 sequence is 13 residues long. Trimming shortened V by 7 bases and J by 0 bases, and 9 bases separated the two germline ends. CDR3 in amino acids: CSGSGANTGELFF. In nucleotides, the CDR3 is TGCAGCGGGTCGGGGGCGAACACCGGGGAGCTGTTTTTT.

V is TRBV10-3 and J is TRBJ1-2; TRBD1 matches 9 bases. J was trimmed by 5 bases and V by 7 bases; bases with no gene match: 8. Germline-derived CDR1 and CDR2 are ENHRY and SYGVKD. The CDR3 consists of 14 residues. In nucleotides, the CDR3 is TGTGCCATCACAACATCCGGGACAGGGTATGGCTACACCTTC. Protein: CAITTSGTGYGYTF.

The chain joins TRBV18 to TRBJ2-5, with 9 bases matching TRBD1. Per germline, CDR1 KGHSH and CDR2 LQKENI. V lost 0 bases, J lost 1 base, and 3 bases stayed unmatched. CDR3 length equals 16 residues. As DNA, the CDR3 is TGTGCCAGCTCACCACCGAACAGGGGGCTCCAAGAGACCCAGTACTTC. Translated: CASSPPNRGLQETQYF.

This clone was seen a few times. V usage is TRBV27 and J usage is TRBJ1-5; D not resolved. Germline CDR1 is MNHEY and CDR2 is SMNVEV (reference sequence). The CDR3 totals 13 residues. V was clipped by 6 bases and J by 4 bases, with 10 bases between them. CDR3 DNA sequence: TGTGCCAGCAGCTTTTCTCCTAATCAGCCCCAGCATTTT. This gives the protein CASSFSPNQPQHF.

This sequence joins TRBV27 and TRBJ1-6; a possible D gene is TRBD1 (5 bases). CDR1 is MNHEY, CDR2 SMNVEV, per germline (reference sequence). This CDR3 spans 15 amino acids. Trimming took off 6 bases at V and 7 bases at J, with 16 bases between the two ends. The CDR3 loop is CASRPAGQGNSPLHF. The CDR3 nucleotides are TGTGCCAGCAGGCCTGCCGGGCAGGGAAATTCACCCCTCCACTTT.